This entry concerns a single TCR beta chain. These data are taken from a study of T-cell memory formation after mild COVID-19. Germline-derived CDR1 and CDR2 are SGHRS and YFSETQ. This CDR3 region has 14 residues. Trimming pared 3 bases from V and 4 bases from J, leaving 13 bases between. Each CDR3 protein gets one entry after TCRdb re-called the 5' RACE reads with MiXCR. In the table there are more than 55,000 distinct CDR3 sequences, more than 8% of which are singletons. This TCR came from a young man who had mild COVID-19 (a few samples of this study predate the infection). Cell type and time point are not known. What was sequenced was PBMCs or a T cell subset sorted from them (not recorded which). The V call is TRBV5-1, the J call TRBJ2-5, with D possibly called TRBD1 or TRBD2 (6 bases each). The CDR3 nucleotides read TGCGCCAGCAGCTATCCACAGGGAGGAGAGACCCAGTACTTC. Amino acid sequence: CASSYPQGGETQYF. Combining the CDR3 with reference TRBV5-1 and TRBJ2-5 gives the whole variable domain KAGVTQTPRYLIKTRGQQVTLSCSPISGHRSVSWYQQTPGQGLQFLFEYFSETQRNKGNFPGRFSGRQFSNSRSEMNVSTLELGDSALYLCASSYPQGGETQYFGPGTRLLVL.